The next 32 T cell receptor beta chains were all read from a single sample in a study of graft-versus-host responses after intestinal transplantation. Antigens for these TCRs are unknown. The protocol was immunoSEQ multiplex PCR, while the TCRdb copy is restricted to in-frame clones and leaves out a portion. The sample lists about 100,000 clones, more than 75% occurring once. The sequencing used unstimulated CD4+ T cells sorted from spleen or lymph node cells, collected before transplant. Receptor source: a human donor who was the organ donor for an intestinal transplant.

The rearrangement links TRBV7-2 to TRBJ1-2; D is possibly TRBD1 (5 bases). Germline CDR1 and CDR2: SGHTA and FQGNSA. V was cut by 0 bases and J by 3 bases, with 11 bases left in between. The CDR3 has 15 residues. CDR3 DNA sequence: TGTGCCAGCAGCTTAGCTTCAGGGACGTACTATGGCTACACCTTC. This sequence encodes CASSLASGTYYGYTF.

In its sample, this clone was seen once. One junction end does not reproduce the germline sequence, and a read error may be involved. V and J are TRBV30 and TRBJ1-6, with D perhaps TRBD1 (6 bases). The CDR3 has 17 residues. CDR1 and CDR2 from the germline V gene are GTSNPN and SVGIG (reference sequence). The CDR3 loop reads CAWSVRGGPSSNSPLHF. CDR3 in DNA: TGTGCCTGGAGTGTACGGGGGGGCCCATCCTCTAATTCGCCCCTCCACTTT.

The genes are TRBV7-9 and TRBJ1-4; D is unclear. CDR1 SEHNR and CDR2 FQNEAQ come from the germline V gene (reference sequence). The CDR3 is 15 residues long. The V end was cut by 1 base, the J end by 0 bases, with 6 bases between. CDR3 nucleotide sequence: TGTGCCAGCAGCTTAGGAAGCCCAACTAATGAAAAACTGTTTTTT. It yields the protein CASSLGSPTNEKLFF.

V and J are TRBV5-1 and TRBJ1-1; D gene ambiguous. Per germline, CDR1 SGHRS and CDR2 YFSETQ. Between the trimmed V and J ends, which lost 0 bases and 1 base, there was a span of 7 bases. There are 14 residues in the CDR3. The CDR3 is CASSLGAANTEAFF. The CDR3 DNA is TGCGCCAGCAGCTTGGGGGCGGCGAACACTGAAGCTTTCTTT. Variable domain in full (rest from reference TRBV5-1 and TRBJ1-1): KAGVTQTPRYLIKTRGQQVTLSCSPISGHRSVSWYQQTPGQGLQFLFEYFSETQRNKGNFPGRFSGRQFSNSRSEMNVSTLELGDSALYLCASSLGAANTEAFFGQGTRLTVV.

This rearrangement joins TRBV6-6 to TRBJ2-3; D is ambiguous. The V gene lost 6 bases and the J gene lost 0 bases, with 4 bases spanning the gap. The germline V gene encodes CDR1 MNHNY and CDR2 SVGAGI (reference sequence). This CDR3 comprises 12 residues. The CDR3, as DNA: TGTGCCAGCAGGACTAGCACAGATACGCAGTATTTT. This sequence encodes CASRTSTDTQYF.

The V and J genes are TRBV6-1 and TRBJ2-1; 8 bases agree with TRBD1. The CDR3 covers 15 residues. The germline gives CDR1 MNHNS, CDR2 SASEGT. J lost 3 bases, V lost 6 bases, and 7 bases had no gene match. For the CDR3, the DNA is TGTGCCAGCAGGGGAGACAGGGGTGTCTACAATGAGCAGTTCTTC. It specifies CASRGDRGVYNEQFF.

The chain combines TRBV10-3 with TRBJ1-1; D is undetermined. The CDR3 runs to 11 residues. The V end was cut by 10 bases, the J end by 7 bases, with 13 bases between. Germline V gives CDR1 ENHRY, CDR2 SYGVKD. CDR3 sequence: CATSRGSEAFF. The DNA for the CDR3 is TGTGCCACCTCAAGAGGCAGTGAAGCTTTCTTT.

This clone was observed a single time. J is TRBJ2-7 and V is TRBV4-2; 10 nucleotides line up with TRBD1. The CDR3 is 16 residues long. The junction had 8 bases not matched to a gene; V was cut back by 4 bases and J by 2 bases. Germline CDR1 is LGHNA and CDR2 is YNFKEQ. CDR3 DNA: TGTGCCAGCAGCCGGACACCGGGACAGGGGACCTACGAGCAGTACTTC. Protein sequence: CASSRTPGQGTYEQYF.

The rearrangement joins TRBV19 to TRBJ2-4; TRBD2 matches 8 bases. The ends lost 1 base at V and 2 bases at J; junction bases unmatched: 1. Germline values: CDR1 LNHDA, CDR2 SQIVND (reference sequence). This CDR3 spans 15 amino acids. The chain's CDR3 is CASSIAGGPKNIQYF. For the CDR3, the DNA is TGTGCCAGTAGTATAGCGGGGGGGCCCAAAAACATTCAGTACTTC. The entire variable domain, with the rest obtained from reference TRBV19 and TRBJ2-4, is as follows: DGGITQSPKYLFRKEGQNVTLSCEQNLNHDAMYWYRQDPGQGLRLIYYSQIVNDFQKGDIAEGYSVSREKKESFPLTVTSAQKNPTAFYLCASSIAGGPKNIQYFGAGTRLSVL.

Comment on this clone: This specimen includes other DNA sequences encoding the same CDR3. The rearrangement joins TRBV20-1 to TRBJ2-7; D is perhaps TRBD2 (6 bases). CDR3 length: 11 amino acids. Trimming cost V 3 bases and J 4 bases, with 7 bases left between them. CDR1 and CDR2 from the germline V gene are DFQATT and SNEGSKA (reference sequence). The CDR3, as DNA: TGCAGTGCTAGGGGAGGATACGAGCAGTACTTC. Protein sequence: CSARGGYEQYF.

Comments on this clone: Other DNA sequences of this sample code for an identical CDR3. This chain uses TRBV7-2 with TRBJ2-3; 7 nucleotides align to TRBD2. This CDR3 contains 16 residues. Losses at the gene ends were 1 base for V and 3 bases for J; bases not matched to a gene: 7. Germline CDR1 is SGHTA and CDR2 is FQGNSA. This CDR3 is CASSLVPRGGTDTQYF. CDR3 DNA: TGTGCCAGCAGCTTAGTCCCCCGGGGAGGGACAGATACGCAGTATTTT.

The chain carries TRBV7-9 and TRBJ1-1, with 8 bases fitting TRBD1. Germline V gene data show CDR1 as SEHNR and CDR2 as FQNEAQ (reference sequence). CDR3 length: 15 residues. V trimming: 5 bases; J trimming: 1 base; junction bases outside the gene matches: 6. The chain's CDR3 is CASSPTGTGNTEAFF. The CDR3 nucleotides read TGTGCCAGCAGCCCAACCGGGACAGGGAACACTGAAGCTTTCTTT.

V usage is TRBV7-2 and J usage is TRBJ2-5, with a weak D call TRBD2 (7 bases). The CDR3 contains 15 residues. The germline V gene encodes CDR1 SGHTA and CDR2 FQGNSA. With 4 bases removed from V and 6 bases from J, the gap between germline ends came to 18 bases. CDR3 in amino acids: CASSSEPGGRKTQYF. DNA of the CDR3: TGTGCCAGCAGCTCAGAGCCGGGGGGCCGGAAGACCCAGTACTTC. The complete variable domain, with remaining parts taken from reference TRBV7-2 and TRBJ2-5, reads GAGVSQSPSNKVTEKGKDVELRCDPISGHTALYWYRQSLGQGLEFLIYFQGNSAPDKSGLPSDRFSAERTGGSVSTLTIQRTQQEDSAVYLCASSSEPGGRKTQYFGPGTRLLVL.

V and J are TRBV11-3 and TRBJ2-7; 7 bases match TRBD1. Per germline, CDR1 SGHNT and CDR2 YENEEA. The CDR3 has 13 residues. The J segment lost 5 bases and the V segment lost 5 bases, leaving 6 bases of the junction unmatched. Written as DNA, the CDR3 is TGTGCCAGCAGCCGGGGACAGAACCACGAGCAGTACTTC. Translation gives CASSRGQNHEQYF.

In this sample, this clone turned up once. The V gene is TRBV30, the J gene TRBJ1-6; D uncertain. Germline V CDR1 and CDR2: GTSNPN, SVGIG (reference sequence). Trimming shortened V by 3 bases and J by 7 bases, and 4 bases separated the two germline ends. The CDR3 spans 11 residues. The CDR3 DNA sequence: TGTGCCTGGAGCCAAAATTCACCCCTCCACTTT. Encoded protein: CAWSQNSPLHF.

The chain links TRBV6-5 to TRBJ1-5, with 7 bases aligning to TRBD1. This CDR3 contains 14 residues. Germline V CDR1 and CDR2: MNHEY, SVGAGI. J was trimmed by 6 bases and V by 6 bases; bases with no gene match: 8. The CDR3, as DNA: TGTGCCAGCAGGACAGACAGGGTTGGTCAGCCCCAGCATTTT. It codes for CASRTDRVGQPQHF.

The chain joins TRBV6-1 to TRBJ1-1; maybe TRBD1 (5 bases). The germline V gene encodes CDR1 MNHNS and CDR2 SASEGT. The V end lost 7 bases, the J end lost 0 bases, and 12 bases lay between the germline ends. CDR3 length: 14 residues. CDR3 bases: TGTGCCAGCACCCCCAGGGCCATGAACACTGAAGCTTTCTTT. It codes for CASTPRAMNTEAFF.

The V and J genes are TRBV2 and TRBJ1-1; 7 nucleotides line up with TRBD1. J was trimmed by 1 base and V by 7 bases; bases with no gene match: 18. CDR3 size: 18 residues. Germline CDR1 reads SNHLY; CDR2 reads FYNNEI. CDR3: CASKSIRIRQGPNTEAFF. DNA of the CDR3: TGTGCCAGCAAATCCATTAGAATCAGACAGGGTCCGAACACTGAAGCTTTCTTT.

Concerning this clone: It is likely a read error, because the conserved phenylalanine at the end of the CDR3 is missing. V gene TRBV6-1 combines with J gene TRBJ1-1, with D maybe TRBD1 (6 bases). The CDR3 length is 16 residues. V dropped 3 bases and J dropped 1 base, with 15 bases sitting between them. Per germline, CDR1 MNHNS and CDR2 SASEGT. CDR3 sequence reads: CASSDPTGSGNTEAFS. CDR3 coding DNA: TGTGCCAGCAGTGACCCTACAGGGTCAGGGAACACTGAAGCTTTCTCT.

The chain recombines TRBV7-9 with TRBJ1-5, with a weak D call TRBD1 (5 bases). The CDR3 is 15 residues long. V dropped 5 bases and J dropped 2 bases, with 13 bases sitting between them. The germline V gene has CDR1 SEHNR and CDR2 FQNEAQ (reference sequence). In DNA, the CDR3 is TGTGCCAGCAGCGTGGGGGGAGGGGGCAATCAGCCCCAGCATTTT. It encodes CASSVGGGGNQPQHF.

J is TRBJ2-5 and V is TRBV28; tentative D call: TRBD2 (6 bases). Trimming stripped 6 bases from V and 1 base from J, with 12 bases between. This CDR3 comprises 14 residues. In germline, CDR1 is MDHEN, CDR2 SYDVKM. The CDR3 here is CASSLRDFQETQYF. The CDR3 bases are TGTGCCAGCAGCCTCCGGGACTTCCAAGAGACCCAGTACTTC.

This clone was detected a few times. This chain connects TRBV27 to TRBJ1-5; TRBD1 aligns across 8 bases. Unmatched junction bases numbered 6, after V lost 3 bases and J lost 5 bases. The CDR3 loop spans 15 amino acids. Germline CDR1 reads MNHEY; CDR2 reads SMNVEV (reference sequence). CDR3 sequence: CASSFLSTGDQPQHF. The CDR3 DNA sequence: TGTGCCAGCAGTTTTTTATCGACAGGGGATCAGCCCCAGCATTTT.

This clone was picked up one time. J is TRBJ1-2 and V is TRBV6-1; 7 bases fit TRBD1. The CDR3 sequence is 14 residues long. V dropped 6 bases and J dropped 2; count of bases not matched to a gene: 6. Germline V gene sequence: CDR1 MNHNS, CDR2 SASEGT. The CDR3 loop reads CASSNRGPNYGYTF. The CDR3 DNA sequence: TGTGCCAGCAGCAACAGGGGACCGAACTATGGCTACACCTTC.

The J gene is TRBJ1-1, the V gene TRBV11-2; D remains unclear. The germline V and J ends were trimmed by 5 bases and 1 base, with 11 bases remaining between them. Per germline, CDR1 SGHAT and CDR2 FQNNGV. This CDR3 region has 14 residues. The CDR3 DNA reads as TGTGCCAGCAGCAGCCAGTTTTGGAACACTGAAGCTTTCTTT. This codes for CASSSQFWNTEAFF.

The CDR3 loop is CASSIDRDSNQPQHF. In DNA form, the CDR3 reads TGTGCCAGTAGTATCGACAGGGACAGCAATCAGCCCCAGCATTTT. The rearrangement links TRBV19 to TRBJ1-5; 7 nucleotides agree with TRBD1. The CDR3 runs 15 residues. Trimming took 3 bases from V and 1 from J; bases not matched to a gene: 3. CDR1 is LNHDA and CDR2 is SQIVND in the germline V gene (reference sequence).

This clone has more than one count but fewer than ten. The chain uses TRBV9 and TRBJ1-5, with D possibly matching TRBD1 (5 bases). Germline V lookup: CDR1 SGDLS, CDR2 YYNGEE. The ends were cut back, 0 bases at V and 4 bases at J, with 8 bases in the middle. The CDR3 is made up of 14 amino acids. The CDR3 region is CASSVESGNQPQHF. CDR3 nucleotides: TGTGCCAGCAGCGTAGAGTCAGGGAATCAGCCCCAGCATTTT.

This chain uses TRBV4-2 with TRBJ1-1; D unclear. Germline values: CDR1 LGHNA, CDR2 YNFKEQ. The CDR3 contains 15 residues. The V and J ends lost 0 bases and 10 bases respectively, with 18 bases between them. CDR3 bases: TGTGCCAGCAGCCAAGATATGAGTTTTAACACGGTAGCTTTCTTT. It is translated as CASSQDMSFNTVAFF.

This clone was observed once. This sequence joins TRBV6-1 and TRBJ1-2; D perhaps matches TRBD1 (5 bases). Germline CDR1 is MNHNS and CDR2 is SASEGT. This CDR3 region has 14 residues. Trimming removed 11 bases from V and 8 bases from J, with 24 bases in between. The DNA of the CDR3 is TGTGCCGTCCGGGACGCTAAATCTGGTAGGGGCTACACCTTC. Translating gives CAVRDAKSGRGYTF.

This clone was picked up one time. The chain links TRBV27 to TRBJ2-1; 8 nucleotides agree with TRBD1. After removal of 5 bases from V and 8 bases from J, the junction contained 5 bases not matched to a gene. CDR1 and CDR2 (germline): MNHEY, SMNVEV (reference sequence). CDR3 size: 13 residues. The CDR3 DNA reads as TGTGCCAGCAGTGAGTACAGGGGGGATGAGCAGTTCTTC. Protein: CASSEYRGDEQFF.

The chain joins TRBV2 to TRBJ1-2, with 9 bases aligning to TRBD1. The V and J ends lost 7 bases and 6 bases, in that order; junction bases with no gene match: 6. Looked up from germline, CDR1 is SNHLY and CDR2 is FYNNEI. The CDR3 consists of 13 residues. The chain's CDR3 is CASKVGQGNGYTF. CDR3 DNA: TGTGCCAGCAAAGTGGGACAGGGAAATGGCTACACCTTC.

This clone is a singleton in its sample. The chain recombines TRBV5-1 with TRBJ2-5; 8 bases are shared with TRBD2. There are 14 residues in the CDR3. Germline V gene data show CDR1 as SGHRS and CDR2 as YFSETQ. V dropped 2 bases and J dropped 2; count of bases not matched to a gene: 2. The CDR3, as DNA: TGCGCCAGCAGCTTCGGGGGGGGGCAAGAGACCCAGTACTTC. It yields the protein CASSFGGGQETQYF.

The chain couples TRBV21-1 to TRBJ2-7; the table calls TRBD2, which could not be checked here. TRBV21-1 is recorded as a pseudogene. The CDR3 is made up of 15 amino acids. CDR3 coding DNA: TGTGCCAGCAGCAAAACCTGGAGTCTTATCTACGAGCAGTACTTC. Translated, it gives CASSKTWSLIYEQYF.